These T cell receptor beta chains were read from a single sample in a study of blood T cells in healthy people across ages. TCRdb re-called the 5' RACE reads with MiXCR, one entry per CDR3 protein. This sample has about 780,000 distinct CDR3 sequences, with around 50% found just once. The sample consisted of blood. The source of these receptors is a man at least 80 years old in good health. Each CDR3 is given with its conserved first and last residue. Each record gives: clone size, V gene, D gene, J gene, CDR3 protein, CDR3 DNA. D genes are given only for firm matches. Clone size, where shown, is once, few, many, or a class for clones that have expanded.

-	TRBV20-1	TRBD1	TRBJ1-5	CSASGGGANQPQHF	TGCAGTGCTAGCGGAGGGGGCGCGAATCAGCCCCAGCATTTT
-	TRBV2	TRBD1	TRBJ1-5	CASSSEGDRPQHF	TGTGCCAGCAGCTCAGAGGGGGACAGGCCCCAGCATTTT
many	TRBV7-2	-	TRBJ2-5	CASSAPTEETQYF	TGTGCCAGCAGCGCCCCGACAGAAGAGACCCAGTACTTC
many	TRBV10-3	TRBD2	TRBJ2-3	CATRAAGETDTQYF	TGTGCCACCAGAGCAGCGGGAGAGACAGATACGCAGTATTTT
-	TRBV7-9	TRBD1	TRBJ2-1	CASSAVGTGNDEQFF	TGTGCCAGCAGCGCGGTTGGGACAGGGAACGATGAGCAGTTCTTC
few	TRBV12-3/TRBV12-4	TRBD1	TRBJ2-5	CASSAGTGYPGSQETQYF	TGTGCCAGCAGCGCCGGGACAGGGTATCCGGGGTCCCAAGAGACCCAGTACTTC
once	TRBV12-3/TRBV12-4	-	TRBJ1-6	CASSLKQGQSPLHF	TGTGCCAGCAGTTTAAAGCAGGGACAATCACCCCTCCACTTT
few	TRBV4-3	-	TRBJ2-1	CASSLTSAGTDEQFF	TGCGCCAGCAGCCTGACGTCGGCGGGAACGGATGAGCAGTTCTTC
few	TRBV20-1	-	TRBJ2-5	CSANREETQYF	TGCAGTGCAAACAGGGAAGAGACCCAGTACTTC
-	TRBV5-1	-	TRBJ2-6	CASIQGGSGTNVLTF	TGCGCCAGCATCCAAGGAGGCTCTGGGACCAACGTCCTGACTTTC
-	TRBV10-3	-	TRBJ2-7	CAISESMDIYEQYF	TGTGCCATCAGTGAGTCGATGGACATCTACGAGCAGTACTTC
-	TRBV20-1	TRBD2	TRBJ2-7	CSAVPLAGGGYEQYF	TGCAGTGCTGTACCTCTAGCGGGAGGGGGGTACGAGCAGTACTTC
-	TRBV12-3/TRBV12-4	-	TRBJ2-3	CASGPGTTDTQYF	TGTGCCAGCGGCCCCGGGACCACAGATACGCAATATTTT
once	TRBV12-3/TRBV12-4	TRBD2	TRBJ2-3	CASSPRGLATSDTQYF	TGTGCCAGCAGTCCTAGGGGACTAGCGACCTCGGATACGCAGTATTTT
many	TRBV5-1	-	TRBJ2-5	CASARGQETQYF	TGCGCCAGCGCCCGCGGGCAGGAGACCCAGTACTTC
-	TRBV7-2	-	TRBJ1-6	CASSPQGWNSPLHF	TGTGCCAGCAGCCCCCAAGGGTGGAATTCACCCCTCCACTTT
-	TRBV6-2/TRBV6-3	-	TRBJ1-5	CASSSNRAQPQHF	TGTGCCAGCAGTTCCAACAGGGCTCAGCCCCAGCATTTT
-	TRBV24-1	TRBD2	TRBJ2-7	CATSDQGDYHYNEQYF	TGTGCCACCAGTGACCAAGGGGACTACCACTACAATGAGCAGTACTTC
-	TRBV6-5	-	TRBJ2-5	CASSYSDRPTETQYF	TGTGCCAGCAGTTACTCGGACAGACCGACAGAGACCCAGTACTTC
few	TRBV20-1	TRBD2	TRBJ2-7	CSATLLAGAGYEQYF	TGCAGTGCTACTCTGTTAGCGGGCGCGGGTTACGAGCAGTACTTC
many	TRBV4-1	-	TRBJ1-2	CASSQETGLYGYTF	TGCGCCAGCAGCCAAGAAACAGGGTTGTATGGCTACACCTTC
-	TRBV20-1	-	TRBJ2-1	CSARWAGEQFF	TGCAGTGCTAGGTGGGCGGGGGAGCAGTTCTTC
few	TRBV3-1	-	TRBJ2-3	CASSLGPARDTQYF	TGTGCCAGCAGCCTCGGGCCGGCGCGGGATACGCAGTATTTT
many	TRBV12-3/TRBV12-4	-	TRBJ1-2	CASSLGTASFYGYTF	TGTGCCAGCAGTTTAGGGACAGCTAGTTTCTATGGCTACACCTTC